This T cell receptor beta chain was captured in a study of shared T cell receptors in the human thymus. TCRdb keeps only in-frame clones here, not all; method: immunoSEQ multiplex PCR. The table has hundreds of thousands of clones, around 87% seen once. The germline gives CDR1 MDHEN, CDR2 SYDVKM. Trimming at V came to 7 bases and at J to 1 base, leaving 7 bases not matched to a gene. The length of the CDR3 is 14 residues. These data were also reused for a study on human thymus T cells. That paper states: Healthy Finnish infants undergoing corrective surgery for congenital heart defects provided the donor material. Thymus tissue for the work was resected from patients undergoing corrective heart surgery. Biased V and J segment usage appeared in thymus and peripheral blood. The related literature has documented a marked overlap of thymic repertoires among unrelated individuals.

Sequences were obtained from thymocytes. This chain uses TRBV28 with TRBJ2-7; the match to TRBD1 covers 7 bases. This TCR was sampled from a boy in the first two years of life with a congenital heart defect. This CDR3 is CASMMGQRSYEQYF. DNA of the CDR3: TGTGCCAGCATGATGGGACAGAGATCCTACGAGCAGTACTTC. The full variable domain, completed using reference TRBV28 and TRBJ2-7, is DVKVTQSSRYLVKRTGEKVFLECVQDMDHENMFWYRQDPGLGLRLIYFSYDVKMKEKGDIPEGYSVSREKKERFSLILESASTNQTSMYLCASMMGQRSYEQYFGPGTRLTVT.